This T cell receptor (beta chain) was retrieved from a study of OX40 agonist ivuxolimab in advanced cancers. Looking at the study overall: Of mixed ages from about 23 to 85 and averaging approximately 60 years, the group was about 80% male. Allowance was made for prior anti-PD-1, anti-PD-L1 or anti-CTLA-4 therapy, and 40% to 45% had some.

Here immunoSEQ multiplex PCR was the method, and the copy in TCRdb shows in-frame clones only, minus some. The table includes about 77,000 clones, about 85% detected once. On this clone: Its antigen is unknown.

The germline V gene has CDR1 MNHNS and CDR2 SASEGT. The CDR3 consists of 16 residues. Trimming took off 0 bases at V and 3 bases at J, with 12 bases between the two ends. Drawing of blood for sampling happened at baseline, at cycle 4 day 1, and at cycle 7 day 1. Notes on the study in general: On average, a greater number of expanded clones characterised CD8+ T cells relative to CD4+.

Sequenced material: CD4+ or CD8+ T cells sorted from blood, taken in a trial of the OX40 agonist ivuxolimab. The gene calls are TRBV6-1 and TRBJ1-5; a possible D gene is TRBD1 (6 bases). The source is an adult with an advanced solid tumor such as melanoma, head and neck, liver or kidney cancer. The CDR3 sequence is CASSEATGSYNQPQHF. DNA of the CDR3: TGTGCCAGCAGTGAAGCGACAGGTTCTTACAATCAGCCCCAGCATTTT.